This TCR beta chain was profiled in a study of blood T cell repertoires in COVID-19. In the study overall: Acute and convalescent COVID-19 samples came from the United States, Italy and Spain. PBMCs, B-cell-depleted T cells, or T cells were the source of the cDNA or gDNA that made up the material.

CDR1 is SGHRS and CDR2 is YFSETQ in the germline V gene. V dropped 0 bases and J dropped 5; count of bases not matched to a gene: 3. The CDR3 sequence is 14 residues long. Authors' analysis steps: Reference gene primers were amplified, and this amplification served to estimate nucleated cell counts. The assay was immunoSEQ multiplex PCR, and TCRdb's table has in-frame clones only and misses some. That table is the source of V, J and clone size, and D and trimming were worked out from the DNA. This sample has nearly 250,000 clones; almost 85% occur once, and the top ten carry around 2%. The specimen was peripheral blood. This TCR was sampled from a woman older than 75 with acute or convalescent COVID-19. The rearrangement joins TRBV5-1 to TRBJ2-7, with 9 positions matching TRBD2. DNA of the CDR3: TGCGCCAGCAGCTTGGGGACTAGCGTAGACGAGCAGTACTTC. It specifies CASSLGTSVDEQYF.